This T cell receptor (beta chain) was sequenced during a study of human CD8 memory T cell subsets. Study results and limitations: There were indications from Chao1 estimates that stem-like memory T cells were more diverse than precursor exhausted T cells. When compared with each other, stem-like memory and precursor exhausted T cell repertoires showed minimal overlap.

Total CD8+ T cells came from negative magnetic enrichment. In regard to this clonotype: Its antigen is undetermined.

UMI-labeled 5' RACE produced the TCR beta libraries. In the original processing: Functional CDR3 beta clonotypes numbered roughly 3,000 to 18,000 in each TCR beta library. TCRdb reprocessed the 5' RACE reads and keeps a single row for each CDR3 protein, giving no DNA. TCRdb, rather than the study authors, made the V and J calls. This listing includes several thousand distinct CDR3 sequences. The germline CDR1 and CDR2 sequences are SEHNR and FQNEAQ (reference sequence). This CDR3 spans 17 amino acids. This chain joins TRBV7-9 and TRBJ2-1; TCRdb gives TRBD1 as the D gene, but with no DNA this cannot be confirmed. The specimen was CD8+ T cells from PBMCs. This receptor was taken from a human donor in good health. The chain's CDR3 is CASSWEVGDRIYNEQFF.